This TCR beta chain was retrieved from a study of high-grade serous ovarian cancer treatment subgroups. Study context: On average, more than 14,000 reads and several thousand unique TCR beta rearrangements were obtained per sample. Study-level findings and limits: Different patients shared almost no repertoire; same-patient tumors shared about 0.095 to 0.79. Higher neoantigen levels went with greater TCR clonal relatedness. Without spatial data, bulk sequencing limits insight into HGSC tumor diversity.

Tumor tissue was taken before any definitive surgery or chemotherapy was given. Sequenced by immunoSEQ multiplex PCR; TCRdb stores in-frame clones only, minus some. Of nearly 7,000 clones listed, 60% to 80% are singletons. Germline CDR1 KGHSH, CDR2 LQKENI. CDR3 size: 15 residues. Trimming took 3 bases from V and 7 from J, leaving 15 bases between them. With regard to this clone: What it recognizes is unknown.

Sequencing was carried out using tumor tissue. The TCR was taken from a human donor with high-grade serous ovarian cancer. The chain uses TRBV18 and TRBJ1-4; D call uncertain. The CDR3, as DNA: TGTGCCAGCTCACCGGTAACGAATACGGTTGAAAAACTGTTTTTT. Amino acids: CASSPVTNTVEKLFF.